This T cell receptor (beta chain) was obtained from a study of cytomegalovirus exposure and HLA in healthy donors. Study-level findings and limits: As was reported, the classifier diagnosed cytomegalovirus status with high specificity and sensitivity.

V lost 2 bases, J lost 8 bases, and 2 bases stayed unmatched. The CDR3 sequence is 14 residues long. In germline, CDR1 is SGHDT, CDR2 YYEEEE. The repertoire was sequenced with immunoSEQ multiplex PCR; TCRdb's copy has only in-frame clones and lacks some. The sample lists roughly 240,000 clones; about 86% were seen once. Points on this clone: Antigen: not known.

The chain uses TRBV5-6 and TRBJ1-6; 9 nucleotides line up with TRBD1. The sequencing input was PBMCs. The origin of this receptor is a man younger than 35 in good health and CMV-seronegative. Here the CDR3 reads CASSLQGADSPLHF. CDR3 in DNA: TGTGCCAGCAGCTTACAGGGGGCGGATTCACCCCTCCACTTT.